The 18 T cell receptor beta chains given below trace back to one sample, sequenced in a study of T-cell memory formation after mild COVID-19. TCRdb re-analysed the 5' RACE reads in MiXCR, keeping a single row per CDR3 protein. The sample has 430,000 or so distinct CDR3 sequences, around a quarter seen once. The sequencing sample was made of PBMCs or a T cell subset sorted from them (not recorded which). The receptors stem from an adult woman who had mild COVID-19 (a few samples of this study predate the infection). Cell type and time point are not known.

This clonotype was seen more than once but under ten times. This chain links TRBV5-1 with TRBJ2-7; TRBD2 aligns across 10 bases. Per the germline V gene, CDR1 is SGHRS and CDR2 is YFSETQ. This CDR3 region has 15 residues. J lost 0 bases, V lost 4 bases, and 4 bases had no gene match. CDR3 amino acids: CASSAQRGGSYEQYF. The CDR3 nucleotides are TGCGCCAGCAGCGCCCAGCGGGGGGGCTCCTACGAGCAGTACTTC.

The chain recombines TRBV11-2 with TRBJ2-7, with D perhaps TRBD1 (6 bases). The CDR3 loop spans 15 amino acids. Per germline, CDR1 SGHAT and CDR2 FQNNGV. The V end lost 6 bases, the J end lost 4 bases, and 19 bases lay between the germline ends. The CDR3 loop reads CASRGLRDKTYEQYF. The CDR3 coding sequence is TGTGCCAGCAGGGGCCTCCGGGACAAAACGTACGAGCAGTACTTC.

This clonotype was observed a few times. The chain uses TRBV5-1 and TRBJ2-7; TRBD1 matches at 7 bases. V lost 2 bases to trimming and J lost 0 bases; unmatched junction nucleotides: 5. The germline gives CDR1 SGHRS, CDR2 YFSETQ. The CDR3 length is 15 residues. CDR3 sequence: CASSLLRDSSYEQYF. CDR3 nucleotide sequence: TGCGCCAGCAGCTTACTACGGGACAGCTCCTACGAGCAGTACTTC.

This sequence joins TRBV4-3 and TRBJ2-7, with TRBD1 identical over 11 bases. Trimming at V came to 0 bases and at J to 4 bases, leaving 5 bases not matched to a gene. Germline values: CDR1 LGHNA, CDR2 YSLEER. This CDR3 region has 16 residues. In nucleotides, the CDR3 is TGCGCCAGCAGCCAAGATAAGGGACAGGGGGTGTACGAGCAGTACTTC. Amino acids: CASSQDKGQGVYEQYF.

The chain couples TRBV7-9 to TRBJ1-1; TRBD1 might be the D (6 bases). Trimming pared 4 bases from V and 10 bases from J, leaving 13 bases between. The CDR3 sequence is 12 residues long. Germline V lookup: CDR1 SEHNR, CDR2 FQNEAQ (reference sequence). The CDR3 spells CASSYLGGGAFF. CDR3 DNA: TGTGCCAGCAGCTACCTAGGGGGAGGAGCTTTCTTT.

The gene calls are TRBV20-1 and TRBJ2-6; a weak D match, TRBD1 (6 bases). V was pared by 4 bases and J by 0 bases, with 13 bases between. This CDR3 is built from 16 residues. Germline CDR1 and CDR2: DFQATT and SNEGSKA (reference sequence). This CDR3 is CSATGQNFSGANVLTF. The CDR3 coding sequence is TGCAGTGCTACTGGACAGAACTTCTCTGGGGCCAACGTCCTGACTTTC.

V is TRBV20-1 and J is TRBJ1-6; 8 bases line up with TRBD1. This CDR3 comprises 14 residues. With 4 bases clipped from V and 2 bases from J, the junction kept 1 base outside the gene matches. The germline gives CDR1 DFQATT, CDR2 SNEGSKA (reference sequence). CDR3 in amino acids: CSATDRAYNSPLHF. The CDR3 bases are TGCAGTGCTACGGACAGGGCCTATAATTCACCCCTCCACTTT.

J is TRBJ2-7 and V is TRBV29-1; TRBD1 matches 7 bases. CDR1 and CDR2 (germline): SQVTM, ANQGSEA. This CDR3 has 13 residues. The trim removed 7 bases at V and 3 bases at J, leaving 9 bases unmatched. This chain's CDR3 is CSASDRAGYEQYF. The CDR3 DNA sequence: TGCAGCGCCAGTGACAGGGCGGGCTACGAGCAGTACTTC.

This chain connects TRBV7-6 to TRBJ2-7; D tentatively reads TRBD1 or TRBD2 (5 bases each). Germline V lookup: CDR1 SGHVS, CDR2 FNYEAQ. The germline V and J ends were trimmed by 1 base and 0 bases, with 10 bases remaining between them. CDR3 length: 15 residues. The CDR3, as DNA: TGTGCCAGCAGCTTAGAGGCAGGGACCTCCTACGAGCAGTACTTC. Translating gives CASSLEAGTSYEQYF.

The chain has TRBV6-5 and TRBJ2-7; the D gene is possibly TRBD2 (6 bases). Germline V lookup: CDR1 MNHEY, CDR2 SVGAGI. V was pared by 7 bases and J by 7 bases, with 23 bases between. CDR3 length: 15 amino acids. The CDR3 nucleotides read TGTGCCAGCACCAAAGACAGTGCCCGAGGGAGGGAGCAGTACTTC. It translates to CASTKDSARGREQYF.

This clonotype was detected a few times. The CDR3 reads CASSSFRDSENYGYTF. The CDR3 nucleotides read TGTGCCAGCAGCTCCTTCCGGGACAGCGAAAACTATGGCTACACCTTC. This chain links TRBV7-6 with TRBJ1-2, with 7 nucleotides matching TRBD1. Germline V gene lookup returns CDR1 SGHVS and CDR2 FNYEAQ. The junction had 10 bases not matched to a gene; V was cut back by 4 bases and J by 2 bases. The CDR3 runs 16 residues. The variable domain in full, completed from reference TRBV7-6 and TRBJ1-2, reads GAGVSQSPRYKVTKRGQDVALRCDPISGHVSLYWYRQALGQGPEFLTYFNYEAQQDKSGLPNDRFSAERPEGSISTLTIQRTEQRDSAMYRCASSSFRDSENYGYTFGSGTRLTVV.

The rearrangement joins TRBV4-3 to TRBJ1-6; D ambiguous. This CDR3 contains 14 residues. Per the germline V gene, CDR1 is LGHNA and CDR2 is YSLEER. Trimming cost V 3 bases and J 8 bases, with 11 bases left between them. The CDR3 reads CASSQDPGHSPLHF. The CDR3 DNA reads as TGCGCCAGCAGCCAGGACCCCGGACATTCACCCCTCCACTTT.

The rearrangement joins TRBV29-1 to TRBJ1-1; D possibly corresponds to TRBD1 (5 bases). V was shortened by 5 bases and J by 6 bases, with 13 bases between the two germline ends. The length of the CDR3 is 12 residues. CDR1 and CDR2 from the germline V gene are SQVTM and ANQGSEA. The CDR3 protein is CSVRGEWAEAFF. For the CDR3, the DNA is TGCAGCGTTCGGGGGGAGTGGGCTGAAGCTTTCTTT.

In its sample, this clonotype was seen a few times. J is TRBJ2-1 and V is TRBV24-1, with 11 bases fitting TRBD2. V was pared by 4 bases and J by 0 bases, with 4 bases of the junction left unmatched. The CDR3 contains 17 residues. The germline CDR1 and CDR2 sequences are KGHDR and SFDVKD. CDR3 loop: CATSDSTSGTSYNEQFF. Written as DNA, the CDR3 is TGTGCCACCAGTGACTCGACTAGCGGGACCTCCTACAATGAGCAGTTCTTC.

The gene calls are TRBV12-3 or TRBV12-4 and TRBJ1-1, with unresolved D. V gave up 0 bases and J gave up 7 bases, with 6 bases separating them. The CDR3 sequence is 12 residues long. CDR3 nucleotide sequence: TGTGCCAGCAGTTTAGCGCTAAATGAAGCTTTCTTT. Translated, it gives CASSLALNEAFF.

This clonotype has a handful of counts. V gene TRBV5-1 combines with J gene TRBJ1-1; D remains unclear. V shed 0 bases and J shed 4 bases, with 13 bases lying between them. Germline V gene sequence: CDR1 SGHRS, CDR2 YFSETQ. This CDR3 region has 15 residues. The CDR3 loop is CASSLVGDGLTEAFF. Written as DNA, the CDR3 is TGCGCCAGCAGCTTGGTTGGGGATGGCCTCACTGAAGCTTTCTTT.

The CDR3 is CASSLVDTLGETQYF. CDR3 DNA: TGTGCCAGCAGTTTAGTCGACACCCTGGGAGAGACCCAGTACTTC. The chain carries TRBV12-3 or TRBV12-4 and TRBJ2-5; D gene unclear. The CDR3 runs 15 residues. The V gene lost 1 base and the J gene lost 4 bases, with 13 bases spanning the gap.

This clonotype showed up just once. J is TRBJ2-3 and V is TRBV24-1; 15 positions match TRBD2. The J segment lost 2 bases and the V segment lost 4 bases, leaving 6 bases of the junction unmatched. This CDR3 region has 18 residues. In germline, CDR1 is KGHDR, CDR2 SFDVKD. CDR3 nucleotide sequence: TGTGCCACCAGTGACCTGGGACTAGCGGGAGGTCTCACAGATACGCAGTATTTT. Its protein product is CATSDLGLAGGLTDTQYF.